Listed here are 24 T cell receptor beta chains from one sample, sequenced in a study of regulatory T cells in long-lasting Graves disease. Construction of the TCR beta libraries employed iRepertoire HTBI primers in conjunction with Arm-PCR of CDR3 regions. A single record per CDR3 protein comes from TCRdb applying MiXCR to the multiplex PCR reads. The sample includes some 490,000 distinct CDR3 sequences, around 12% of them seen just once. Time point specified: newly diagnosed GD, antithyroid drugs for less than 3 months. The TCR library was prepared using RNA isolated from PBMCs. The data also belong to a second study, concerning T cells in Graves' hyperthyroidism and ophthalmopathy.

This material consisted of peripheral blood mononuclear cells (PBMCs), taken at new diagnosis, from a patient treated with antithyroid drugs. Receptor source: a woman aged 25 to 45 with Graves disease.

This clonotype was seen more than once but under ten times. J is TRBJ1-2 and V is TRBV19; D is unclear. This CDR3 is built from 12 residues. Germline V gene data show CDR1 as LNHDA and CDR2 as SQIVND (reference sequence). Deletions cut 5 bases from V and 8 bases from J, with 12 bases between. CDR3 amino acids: CASSPARAGYTF. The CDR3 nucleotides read TGTGCCAGTAGTCCAGCAAGGGCCGGCTACACCTTC.

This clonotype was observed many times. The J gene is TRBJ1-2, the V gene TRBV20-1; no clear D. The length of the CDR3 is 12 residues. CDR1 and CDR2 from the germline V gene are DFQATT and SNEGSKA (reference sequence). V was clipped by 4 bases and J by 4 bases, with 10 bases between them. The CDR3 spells CSATRGSYGYTF. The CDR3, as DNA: TGCAGTGCTACTCGGGGATCCTATGGCTACACCTTC.

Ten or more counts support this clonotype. The CDR3 DNA is TGTGCCATCAGTACTGGACAAAGCTCCTACAATGAGCAGTTCTTC. Translation: CAISTGQSSYNEQFF. The rearrangement links TRBV10-3 to TRBJ2-1, with a tentative D call TRBD1 (5 bases). Per the germline V gene, CDR1 is ENHRY and CDR2 is SYGVKD. This CDR3 spans 15 amino acids. V lost 5 bases and J 0 bases, leaving 11 bases between the germline ends.

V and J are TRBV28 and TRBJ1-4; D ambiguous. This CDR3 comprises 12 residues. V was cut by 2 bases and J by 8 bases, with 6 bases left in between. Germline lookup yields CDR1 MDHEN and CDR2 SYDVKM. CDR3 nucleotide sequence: TGTGCCAGCAGTTTAACCCTGGAAAAACTGTTTTTT. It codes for CASSLTLEKLFF.

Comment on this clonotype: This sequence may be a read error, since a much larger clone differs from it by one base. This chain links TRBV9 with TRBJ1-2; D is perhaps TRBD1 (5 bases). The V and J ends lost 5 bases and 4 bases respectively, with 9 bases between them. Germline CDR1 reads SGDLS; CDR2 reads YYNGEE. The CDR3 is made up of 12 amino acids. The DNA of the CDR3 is TGTGCCAGCAGGACAGTTTCCTATGGCTACACCTTC. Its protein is CASRTVSYGYTF. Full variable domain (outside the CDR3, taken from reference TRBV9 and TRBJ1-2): DSGVTQTPKHLITATGQRVTLRCSPRSGDLSVYWYQQSLDQGLQFLIQYYNGEERAKGNILERFSAQQFPDLHSELNLSSLELGDSALYFCASRTVSYGYTFGSGTRLTVV.

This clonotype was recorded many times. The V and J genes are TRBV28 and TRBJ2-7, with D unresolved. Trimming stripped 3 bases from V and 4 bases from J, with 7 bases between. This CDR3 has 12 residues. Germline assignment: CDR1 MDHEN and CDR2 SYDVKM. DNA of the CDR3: TGTGCCAGCAGTTTCCCAACATACGAGCAGTACTTC. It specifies CASSFPTYEQYF. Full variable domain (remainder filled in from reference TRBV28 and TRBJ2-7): DVKVTQSSRYLVKRTGEKVFLECVQDMDHENMFWYRQDPGLGLRLIYFSYDVKMKEKGDIPEGYSVSREKKERFSLILESASTNQTSMYLCASSFPTYEQYFGPGTRLTVT.

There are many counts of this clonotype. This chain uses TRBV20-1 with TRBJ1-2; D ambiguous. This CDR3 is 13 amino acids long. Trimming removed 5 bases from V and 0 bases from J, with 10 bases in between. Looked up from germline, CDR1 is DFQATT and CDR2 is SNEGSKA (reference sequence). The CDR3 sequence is CSALGPTNYGYTF. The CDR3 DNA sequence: TGCAGTGCTCTAGGGCCCACTAACTATGGCTACACCTTC.

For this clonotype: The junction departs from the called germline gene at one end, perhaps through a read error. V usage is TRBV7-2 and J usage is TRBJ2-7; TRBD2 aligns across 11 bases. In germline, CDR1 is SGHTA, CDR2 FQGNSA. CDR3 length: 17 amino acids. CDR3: CAGSLTGATSGIVEQYF. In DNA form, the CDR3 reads TGTGCCGGCAGCCTCACCGGTGCGACTAGCGGGATCGTGGAGCAGTACTTC.

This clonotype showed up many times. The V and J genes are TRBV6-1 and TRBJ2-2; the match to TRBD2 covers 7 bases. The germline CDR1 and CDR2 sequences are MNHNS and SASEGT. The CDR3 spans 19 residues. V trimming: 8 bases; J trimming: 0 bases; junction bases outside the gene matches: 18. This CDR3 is CASEKIREAPFANTGELFF. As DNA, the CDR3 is TGTGCCAGCGAGAAAATACGGGAGGCCCCGTTCGCGAACACCGGGGAGCTGTTTTTT.

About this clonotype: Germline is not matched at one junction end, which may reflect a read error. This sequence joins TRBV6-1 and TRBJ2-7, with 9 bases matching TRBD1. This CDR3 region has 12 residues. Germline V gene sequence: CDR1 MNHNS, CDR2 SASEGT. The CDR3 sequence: CGSSLDRGEQYF. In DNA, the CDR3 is TGTGGCAGCAGTCTGGACAGGGGCGAGCAGTACTTC.

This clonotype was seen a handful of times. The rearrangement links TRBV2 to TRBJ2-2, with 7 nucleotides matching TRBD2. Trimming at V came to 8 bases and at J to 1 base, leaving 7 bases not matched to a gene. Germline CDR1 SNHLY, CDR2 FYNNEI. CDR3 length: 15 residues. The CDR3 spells CASHLTGGNTGELFF. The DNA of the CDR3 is TGTGCCAGCCACTTGACGGGAGGGAACACCGGGGAGCTGTTTTTT.

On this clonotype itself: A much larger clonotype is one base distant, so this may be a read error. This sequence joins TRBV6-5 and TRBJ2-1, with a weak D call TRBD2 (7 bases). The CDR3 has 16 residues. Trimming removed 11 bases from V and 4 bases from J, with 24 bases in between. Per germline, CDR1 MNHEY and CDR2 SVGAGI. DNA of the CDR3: TGTGCCTGCAATTACAGGGCGGGAGTCTCGTACAATGAGCAGTTCTTC. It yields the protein CACNYRAGVSYNEQFF.

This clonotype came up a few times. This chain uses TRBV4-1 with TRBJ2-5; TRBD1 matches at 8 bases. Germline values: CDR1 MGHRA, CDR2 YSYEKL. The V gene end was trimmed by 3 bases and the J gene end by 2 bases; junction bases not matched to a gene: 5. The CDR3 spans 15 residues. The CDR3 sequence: CASSQNRGEQETQYF. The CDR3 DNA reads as TGCGCCAGCAGCCAGAACAGGGGGGAGCAAGAGACCCAGTACTTC.

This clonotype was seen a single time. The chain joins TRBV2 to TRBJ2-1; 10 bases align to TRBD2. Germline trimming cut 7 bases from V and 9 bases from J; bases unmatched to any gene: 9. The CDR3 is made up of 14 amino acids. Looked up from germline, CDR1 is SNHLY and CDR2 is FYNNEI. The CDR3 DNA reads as TGTGCCAGCATGCTCGCTAGCGGGAGTGGTGAGCAGTTCTTC. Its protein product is CASMLASGSGEQFF.

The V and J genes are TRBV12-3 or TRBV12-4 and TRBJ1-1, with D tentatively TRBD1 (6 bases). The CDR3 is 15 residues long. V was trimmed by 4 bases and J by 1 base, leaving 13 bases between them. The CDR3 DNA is TGTGCCAGCAGTTCAACTTGGGACAAGAACACTGAAGCTTTCTTT. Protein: CASSSTWDKNTEAFF.

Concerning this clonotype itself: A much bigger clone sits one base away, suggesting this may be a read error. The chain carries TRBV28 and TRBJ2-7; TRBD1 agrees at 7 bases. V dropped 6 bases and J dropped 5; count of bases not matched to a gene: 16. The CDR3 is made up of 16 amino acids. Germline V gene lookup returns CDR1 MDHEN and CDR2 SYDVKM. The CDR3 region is CASSPGLGQRINEQYF. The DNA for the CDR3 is TGTGCCAGCAGCCCAGGTCTGGGACAGAGAATCAACGAGCAGTACTTC.

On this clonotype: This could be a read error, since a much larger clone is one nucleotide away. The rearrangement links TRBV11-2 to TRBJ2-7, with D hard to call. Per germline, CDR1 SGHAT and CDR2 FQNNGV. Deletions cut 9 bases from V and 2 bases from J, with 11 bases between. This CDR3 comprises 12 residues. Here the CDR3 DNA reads TGTGCCAGGAGTTCTGACACCTACGAGCAGTACTTC. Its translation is CARSSDTYEQYF.

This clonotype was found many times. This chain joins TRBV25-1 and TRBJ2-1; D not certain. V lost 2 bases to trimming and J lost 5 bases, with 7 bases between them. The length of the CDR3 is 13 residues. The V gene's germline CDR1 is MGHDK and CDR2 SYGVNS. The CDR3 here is CASSEGSDNEQFF. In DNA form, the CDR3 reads TGTGCCAGCAGTGAAGGTTCAGACAATGAGCAGTTCTTC.

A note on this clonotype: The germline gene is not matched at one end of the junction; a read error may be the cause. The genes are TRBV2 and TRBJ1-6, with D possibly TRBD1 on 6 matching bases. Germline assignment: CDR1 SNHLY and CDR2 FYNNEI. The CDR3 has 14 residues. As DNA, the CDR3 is TGTACCAGCAGAAAGACAGGTACCAATTCACCCCTCCACTTT. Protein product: CTSRKTGTNSPLHF.

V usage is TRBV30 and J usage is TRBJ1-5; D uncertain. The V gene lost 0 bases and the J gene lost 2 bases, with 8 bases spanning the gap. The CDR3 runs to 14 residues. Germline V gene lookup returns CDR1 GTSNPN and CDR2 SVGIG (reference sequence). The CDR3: CAWSVTDRNQPQHF. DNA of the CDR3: TGTGCCTGGAGTGTTACAGATCGCAATCAGCCCCAGCATTTT.

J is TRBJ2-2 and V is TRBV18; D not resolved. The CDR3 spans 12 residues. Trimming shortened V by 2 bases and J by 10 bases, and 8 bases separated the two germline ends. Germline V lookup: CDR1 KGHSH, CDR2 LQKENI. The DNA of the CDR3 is TGTGCCAGCTCACCAGGTTCTTTGGAGCTGTTTTTT. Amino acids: CASSPGSLELFF.

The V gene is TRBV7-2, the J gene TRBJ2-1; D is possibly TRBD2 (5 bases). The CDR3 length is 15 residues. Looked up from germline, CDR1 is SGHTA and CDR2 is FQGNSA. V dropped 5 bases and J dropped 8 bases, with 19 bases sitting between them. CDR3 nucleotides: TGTGCCAGCAGCCGGCGTGGGAGTGGGGTCCATGAGCAGTTCTTC. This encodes CASSRRGSGVHEQFF.

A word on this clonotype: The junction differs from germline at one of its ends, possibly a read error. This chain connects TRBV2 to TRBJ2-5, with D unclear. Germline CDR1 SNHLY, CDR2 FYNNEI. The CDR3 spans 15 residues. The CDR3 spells CASREDWVSQETHYF. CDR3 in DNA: TGTGCCAGCCGTGAAGACTGGGTTTCCCAAGAGACCCACTACTTC.

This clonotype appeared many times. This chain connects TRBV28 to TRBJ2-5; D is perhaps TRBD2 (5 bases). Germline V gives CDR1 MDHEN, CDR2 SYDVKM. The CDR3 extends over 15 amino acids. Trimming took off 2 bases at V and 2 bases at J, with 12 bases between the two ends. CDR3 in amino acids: CASSLAGGLQETQYF. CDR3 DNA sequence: TGTGCCAGCAGTTTAGCGGGTGGACTTCAAGAGACCCAGTACTTC.